These T cell receptor beta chains were read from a single sample in a study of cytomegalovirus exposure and HLA in healthy donors. Assay used: immunoSEQ multiplex PCR; TCRdb lists only in-frame clones, some missing. The sample contains under 150,000 clones, about 82% of which appear only once. Source material: PBMCs. These receptors all come from a boy aged 5-17 years in good health and CMV-seronegative. Both conserved end residues are part of each CDR3. The order of the fields is CDR3 protein, V gene, J gene.

CASSPHWSVRGAFF	TRBV14	TRBJ1-1
CASRLSGRVNEQFF	TRBV7-3	TRBJ2-1
CASSPSSYEQYF	TRBV27	-
CASSLDRVETQYF	TRBV11-2	TRBJ2-5
CASSPGTGRVYEQYF	TRBV7-9	TRBJ2-7
CASSRGQGVPYGYTF	TRBV7-2	TRBJ1-2
CSVEEPGQTYLLAKNIQYF	TRBV29-1	TRBJ2-4
CASSSSMGTRSYTF	TRBV7-2	TRBJ1-2
CASASGTGSEKLFF	TRBV4-1	TRBJ1-4
CASRDRVWTSEQETQYF	TRBV7-2	TRBJ2-5
CASSLRTGNYNEQFF	TRBV7-9	TRBJ2-1